The clone carrying this T cell receptor beta chain showed up just once. CDR1 and CDR2 (germline): SNHLY, FYNNEI. V was cut by 6 bases and J by 0 bases, with 12 bases left in between. The CDR3 spans 16 residues. The entry originates in a study of T cells in Graves' hyperthyroidism and ophthalmopathy. Researchers took RNA transcripts and amplified the TCR beta CDR3 regions from them. Carried out on the TCR CDR3, a first-round RT-PCR used the HTBI primer set. TCRdb re-called the multiplex PCR reads with MiXCR, one entry per CDR3 protein. This sample has about 98,000 distinct CDR3 sequences, with 35% to 45% found just once.

The rearrangement uses TRBV2 and TRBJ1-6; tentatively, D is TRBD1 (6 bases). The sample comprised peripheral blood or thyroid tissue (not recorded which). This clonotype originated in a young woman with Graves' hyperthyroidism. This chain's CDR3 is CASRRTVHSYNSPLHF. The CDR3 bases are TGTGCCAGCAGACGGACAGTACACTCCTATAATTCACCCCTCCACTTT.